This T cell receptor (beta chain) came from a study of T cell responses to AZD1222 COVID-19 vaccine. About the study: Researchers grouped second doses given at about 4 or about 12 weeks into one pool.

On this clone itself: What it binds is not known.

This table comes from immunoSEQ multiplex PCR, and its TCRdb copy is limited to in-frame clones, with some not included. The table has 95,000 to 150,000 clones, around 88% seen once; the top ten hold 4.5% to 5%. The CDR3 extends over 17 amino acids. The germline CDR1 and CDR2 sequences are MGHRA and YSYEKL. J gave up 9 bases and V 2 bases, and 11 bases lay outside the gene matches. The study, taken as a whole, reports: Baseline testing showed seropositivity in only six AZD1222 recipients. Spike-specific TCR breadth and depth rose after two AZD1222 doses.

The TCR sequence derives from an adult in good health. The sequencing here drew on peripheral blood, taken on day 0 of AZD1222 vaccination. This chain uses TRBV4-1 with TRBJ1-6; 9 bases line up with TRBD1. CDR3 residues: CASSQTPPGQGFSPLHF. The CDR3 nucleotides read TGCGCCAGCAGCCAAACTCCCCCGGGACAGGGTTTTTCACCCCTCCACTTT.